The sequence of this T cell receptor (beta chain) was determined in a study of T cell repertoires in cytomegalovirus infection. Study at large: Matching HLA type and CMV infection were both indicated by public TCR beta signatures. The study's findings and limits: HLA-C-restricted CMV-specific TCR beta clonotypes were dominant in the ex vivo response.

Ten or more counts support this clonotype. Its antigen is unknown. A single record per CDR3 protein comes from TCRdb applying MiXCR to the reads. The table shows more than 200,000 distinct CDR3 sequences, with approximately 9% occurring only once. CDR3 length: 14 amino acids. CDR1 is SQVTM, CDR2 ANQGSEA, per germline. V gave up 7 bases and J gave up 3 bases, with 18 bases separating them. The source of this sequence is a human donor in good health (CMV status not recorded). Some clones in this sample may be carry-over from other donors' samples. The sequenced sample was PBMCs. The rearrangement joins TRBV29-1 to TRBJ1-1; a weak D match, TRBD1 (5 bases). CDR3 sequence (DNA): TGCAGCGATGGGATGCGGGTGGGGGACACTGAAGCTTTCTTT. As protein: CSDGMRVGDTEAFF.